This record concerns one T cell receptor beta chain sequence. The sample belongs to a study of human thymus T cells. Sequenced by immunoSEQ multiplex PCR; TCRdb stores in-frame clones only, minus some. The table lists some 50,000 clones, roughly 94% of them singletons. A roughly 0.45-1 mL peripheral blood aliquot was taken intraoperatively from four of eight donors. CDR3 length: 13 residues. Looked up from germline, CDR1 is SGHNT and CDR2 is YYREEE (reference sequence). J gave up 6 bases and V 2 bases, and 4 bases lay outside the gene matches. The chain carries TRBV5-4 and TRBJ2-7; TRBD1 matches 8 bases. Input material: blood. This receptor was obtained from a girl in the first two years of life with a congenital heart defect but otherwise immunologically healthy. The CDR3 DNA reads as TGTGCCAGCAGCTTCGGACAGGGAGGCGAGCAGTACTTC. Encoded protein: CASSFGQGGEQYF.